Below are 30 T cell receptor beta chains sequenced from a single sample in a study of intratumoral heterogeneity in liver cancer. Profiling relied on immunoSEQ multiplex PCR, and the TCRdb table lists in-frame clones only, not all of them. The top ten clones hold 17% of a sample with some 21,000 clones, around 67% of them seen once. The sequences come from tumor-adjacent normal tissue, collected before any cancer treatment. Every receptor here comes from a woman in her seventies with hepatocellular carcinoma.

V usage is TRBV7-9 and J usage is TRBJ2-2; 9 bases map to TRBD1. Per germline, CDR1 SEHNR and CDR2 FQNEAQ (reference sequence). The trim removed 5 bases at V and 6 bases at J, leaving 10 bases unmatched. The CDR3 consists of 16 residues. Written as DNA, the CDR3 is TGTGCCAGCAGCCCCTGGACAGGGGAGGTCGCCGGGGAGCTGTTTTTT. Its protein product is CASSPWTGEVAGELFF.

This clone qualifies as large. The rearrangement joins TRBV18 to TRBJ1-1; the D is unclear. CDR1 KGHSH and CDR2 LQKENI come from the germline V gene. V lost 1 base and J 5 bases, leaving 11 bases between the germline ends. The CDR3 covers 14 residues. CDR3 coding DNA: TGTGCCAGCTCACCACAGGGAAGGAATACTGAAGCTTTCTTT. Translating gives CASSPQGRNTEAFF.

This clone is judged medium-sized. V usage is TRBV4-1 and J usage is TRBJ1-6; D perhaps matches TRBD1 (5 bases). Trimming took off 0 bases at V and 8 bases at J, with 8 bases between the two ends. The CDR3 loop spans 14 amino acids. The germline V gene encodes CDR1 MGHRA and CDR2 YSYEKL. In DNA form, the CDR3 reads TGCGCCAGCAGCCAAGAGGGGGGGTATTCACCCCTCCACTTT. Amino acids: CASSQEGGYSPLHF.

This chain links TRBV11-1 with TRBJ2-3; D uncertain. Trimming removed 7 bases from V and 4 bases from J, with 12 bases in between. The CDR3 has 13 residues. Germline assignment: CDR1 SGHAT and CDR2 FQDESV (reference sequence). DNA of the CDR3: TGTGCCAGCAAAGGTCGGGTAGCAGATACGCAGTATTTT. Translation: CASKGRVADTQYF.

The V and J genes are TRBV3-1 (or the pseudogene TRBV3-2) and TRBJ2-3; D perhaps matches TRBD2 (6 bases). This CDR3 comprises 15 residues. The V gene's germline CDR1 is LGHDT and CDR2 YNNKEL (reference sequence). Trimming left V 3 bases short and J 3 bases short, with 13 bases between. CDR3 in amino acids: CASSQPGRGTDTQYF. CDR3 nucleotides: TGTGCCAGCAGCCAGCCGGGACGGGGGACAGATACGCAGTATTTT.

The CDR3 spells CASKEIFSGNTIYF. DNA of the CDR3: TGTGCCAGCAAAGAAATCTTCTCTGGAAACACCATATATTTT. This chain joins TRBV6-6 and TRBJ1-3; D remains ambiguous. The V end was cut by 7 bases, the J end by 0 bases, with 10 bases between. Germline values: CDR1 MNHNY, CDR2 SVGAGI (reference sequence). The CDR3 extends over 14 amino acids.

The J gene is TRBJ2-3, the V gene TRBV7-3; D gene ambiguous. Germline V CDR1 and CDR2: SGHTA, FQGTGA. Trimming pared 5 bases from V and 4 bases from J, leaving 7 bases between. The CDR3 contains 12 residues. CDR3 region: CASSPTPDTQYF. CDR3 sequence (DNA): TGTGCCAGCAGCCCCACCCCAGATACGCAGTATTTT.

The chain combines TRBV7-3 with TRBJ1-3, with unresolved D. This CDR3 has 11 residues. Trimming stripped 5 bases from V and 8 bases from J, with 7 bases between. The germline V gene has CDR1 SGHTA and CDR2 FQGTGA. The CDR3 coding sequence is TGTGCCAGCAGCATCAGTGACACCATATATTTT. This sequence encodes CASSISDTIYF. Full variable domain (rest looked up from reference TRBV7-3 and TRBJ1-3): GAGVSQTPSNKVTEKGKYVELRCDPISGHTALYWYRQSLGQGPEFLIYFQGTGAADDSGLPNDRFFAVRPEGSVSTLKIQRTERGDSAVYLCASSISDTIYFGEGSWLTVV.

About this clone: The junction differs from germline at one of its ends, possibly a read error. The V call is TRBV7-7, the J call TRBJ2-5, with 8 bases aligning to TRBD2. In germline, CDR1 is SSHAT, CDR2 FNYEAQ (reference sequence). The CDR3 is made up of 15 amino acids. The CDR3 sequence is CASSPSGGPGETQYF. DNA for the CDR3: TGTGCTAGCAGCCCGTCGGGAGGGCCGGGGGAGACCCAGTACTTC.

The V gene is TRBV28, the J gene TRBJ2-4; no definite D call. Trimming took 3 bases from V and 1 from J, leaving 7 bases between them. This CDR3 has 14 residues. Germline V CDR1 and CDR2: MDHEN, SYDVKM. The CDR3 region is CASSFPEAKNIQYF. CDR3 DNA sequence: TGTGCCAGCAGTTTCCCCGAGGCCAAAAACATTCAGTACTTC.

This clone was seen only a few times. The J gene is TRBJ1-4, the V gene TRBV5-4; possibly TRBD1 for D (5 bases). Per the germline V gene, CDR1 is SGHNT and CDR2 is YYREEE (reference sequence). The V gene lost 4 bases and the J gene lost 0 bases, with 7 bases spanning the gap. The CDR3 spans 14 residues. This CDR3 is CASSAGATNEKLFF. As DNA, the CDR3 is TGTGCCAGCAGCGCGGGGGCAACTAATGAAAAACTGTTTTTT.

This chain uses TRBV28 with TRBJ1-2, with D hard to call. Germline CDR1 MDHEN, CDR2 SYDVKM. V shed 6 bases and J shed 2 bases, with 4 bases lying between them. CDR3 length: 11 residues. CDR3 nucleotide sequence: TGTGCCAGCAGGCAGAACTATGGCTACACCTTC. It encodes CASRQNYGYTF.

The chain couples TRBV7-8 to TRBJ1-3; 9 bases are a match to TRBD1. Germline-derived CDR1 and CDR2 are SGHVS and FQNEAQ. Trimming removed 1 base from V and 0 bases from J; junction bases left unmatched: 4. The CDR3 loop spans 17 amino acids. CDR3 nucleotides: TGTGCCAGCAGCTTAGACAGGGGGCGCCCCTCTGGAAACACCATATATTTT. Protein sequence: CASSLDRGRPSGNTIYF. Full variable domain (outside the CDR3, taken from reference TRBV7-8 and TRBJ1-3): GAGVSQSPRYKVAKRGQDVALRCDPISGHVSLFWYQQALGQGPEFLTYFQNEAQLDKSGLPSDRFFAERPEGSVSTLKIQRTQQEDSAVYLCASSLDRGRPSGNTIYFGEGSWLTVV.

The CDR3 spells CASGGREGVSPLHF. In DNA form, the CDR3 reads TGTGCCAGCGGGGGCAGGGAGGGGGTTTCACCCCTCCACTTT. This chain joins TRBV27 and TRBJ1-6, with D tentatively TRBD1 (6 bases). With 8 bases removed from V and 9 bases from J, the gap between germline ends came to 17 bases. This CDR3 is 14 amino acids long. In germline, CDR1 is MNHEY, CDR2 SMNVEV (reference sequence).

The chain is built from TRBV9 and TRBJ2-5; 7 nucleotides match TRBD2. The germline V gene encodes CDR1 SGDLS and CDR2 YYNGEE. The CDR3 spans 14 residues. With V trimmed by 0 bases and J by 3 bases, 2 bases remained unmatched. CDR3 protein: CASSVGLAKETQYF. The DNA of the CDR3 is TGTGCCAGCAGCGTAGGACTAGCCAAAGAGACCCAGTACTTC. Looking up the rest from reference TRBV9 and TRBJ2-5 gives the full variable domain: DSGVTQTPKHLITATGQRVTLRCSPRSGDLSVYWYQQSLDQGLQFLIQYYNGEERAKGNILERFSAQQFPDLHSELNLSSLELGDSALYFCASSVGLAKETQYFGPGTRLLVL.

The chain employs TRBV7-3 and TRBJ2-1; TRBD2 agrees at 7 bases. There are 15 residues in the CDR3. Losses at the gene ends were 5 bases for V and 4 bases for J; bases not matched to a gene: 8. Germline CDR1 is SGHTA and CDR2 is FQGTGA. CDR3 nucleotide sequence: TGTGCCAGCAGCAGTTCTAGCGGAGATTACAATGAGCAGTTCTTC. This sequence encodes CASSSSSGDYNEQFF. Together with reference TRBV7-3 and TRBJ2-1, the CDR3 gives the full variable domain: GAGVSQTPSNKVTEKGKYVELRCDPISGHTALYWYRQSLGQGPEFLIYFQGTGAADDSGLPNDRFFAVRPEGSVSTLKIQRTERGDSAVYLCASSSSSGDYNEQFFGPGTRLTVL.

The chain recombines TRBV5-1 with TRBJ2-2; TRBD2 aligns across 11 bases. The junction had 5 bases not matched to a gene; V was cut back by 4 bases and J by 0 bases. This CDR3 is built from 17 residues. The germline V gene has CDR1 SGHRS and CDR2 YFSETQ. DNA for the CDR3: TGCGCCAGCAGCCCATGGGGACTAGCGGCGAACACCGGGGAGCTGTTTTTT. Amino acids: CASSPWGLAANTGELFF.

The V call is TRBV21-1, the J call TRBJ1-1. TRBV21-1 is tagged as a pseudogene. The CDR3 covers 17 residues. CDR3 sequence (DNA): TGTGCCAGCAGCAAGGTGGGGGGGATTCAAGGGGACACTGAAGCTTTCTTT. Its protein is CASSKVGGIQGDTEAFF.

The chain links TRBV7-9 to TRBJ2-5; D call uncertain. The CDR3 runs to 11 residues. Trimming cost V 2 bases and J 5 bases, with 3 bases left between them. CDR1 and CDR2 (germline): SEHNR, FQNEAQ (reference sequence). The CDR3 nucleotides are TGTGCCAGCAGCTTAATGGAGACCCAGTACTTC. Translated: CASSLMETQYF.

The chain combines TRBV5-4 with TRBJ1-2; D not certain. Germline V gene sequence: CDR1 SGHNT, CDR2 YYREEE (reference sequence). This CDR3 is built from 15 residues. V was cut by 0 bases and J by 4 bases, with 13 bases left in between. CDR3 region: CASSLAPKVGYGYTF. As DNA, the CDR3 is TGTGCCAGCAGCTTGGCCCCCAAGGTTGGCTATGGCTACACCTTC.

With regard to this clone: The sample holds other DNA sequences that translate to the same CDR3. The chain has TRBV21-1 and TRBJ2-7; TRBD2, as called in the table, went unchecked against the DNA. TRBV21-1 is reported as a pseudogene. CDR3 length: 13 amino acids. The CDR3 sequence: CASPTRRGYEQYF. The DNA of the CDR3 is TGTGCCAGTCCAACTAGACGGGGCTACGAGCAGTACTTC.

The V call is TRBV3-1 (or the pseudogene TRBV3-2), the J call TRBJ2-5; 7 positions agree with TRBD2. In germline, CDR1 is LGHDT, CDR2 YNNKEL (reference sequence). The junction had 7 bases not matched to a gene; V was cut back by 1 base and J by 5 bases. The CDR3 has 15 residues. Here the CDR3 reads CASSQGYGREETQYF. DNA for the CDR3: TGTGCCAGCAGCCAAGGGTACGGGCGGGAGGAGACCCAGTACTTC.

V is TRBV2 and J is TRBJ1-1, with D perhaps matching TRBD1 (5 bases). The CDR3 length is 13 residues. From germline, CDR1 is SNHLY and CDR2 FYNNEI. V lost 2 bases and J lost 4, with 8 bases in between. DNA for the CDR3: TGTGCCAGCAGTGAACAGGGTCGCACTGAAGCTTTCTTT. Residues: CASSEQGRTEAFF.

The chain couples TRBV2 to TRBJ2-1; D is unresolved. CDR3 length: 11 residues. The V end lost 7 bases, the J end lost 9 bases, and 10 bases lay between the germline ends. Germline CDR1 and CDR2: SNHLY and FYNNEI. This chain's CDR3 is CASTSLSEQFF. The CDR3 DNA reads TGTGCCAGCACTAGTTTGAGTGAGCAGTTCTTC.

The chain links TRBV9 to TRBJ2-3, with a possible D match to TRBD1 (6 bases). The CDR3 sequence is 18 residues long. The germline V gene encodes CDR1 SGDLS and CDR2 YYNGEE. With 0 bases removed from V and 4 bases from J, the gap between germline ends came to 21 bases. This CDR3 is CASSVGLQRNRAADTQYF. The DNA for the CDR3 is TGTGCCAGCAGCGTAGGACTTCAGAGAAACAGGGCAGCAGATACGCAGTATTTT.

This clone is deemed medium-sized. J is TRBJ2-3 and V is TRBV10-3; the D is unclear. CDR3 size: 15 residues. The V gene lost 4 bases and the J gene lost 0 bases, with 11 bases spanning the gap. In germline, CDR1 is ENHRY, CDR2 SYGVKD. CDR3 residues: CAISGPAPSTDTQYF. The CDR3 DNA sequence: TGTGCCATCAGTGGACCGGCCCCTAGCACAGATACGCAGTATTTT.

V is TRBV12-5 and J is TRBJ2-7, with TRBD1 matching over 7 bases. CDR1 is LGHNT, CDR2 FRNRAP, per germline. This CDR3 has 17 residues. J gave up 3 bases and V 7 bases, and 18 bases lay outside the gene matches. CDR3 region: CASAFISTGQAYYEQYF. In nucleotides, the CDR3 is TGTGCTAGTGCTTTCATTAGCACCGGACAGGCGTACTACGAGCAGTACTTC.

This chain joins TRBV25-1 and TRBJ1-1, with D possibly TRBD1 on 5 matching bases. Trimming removed 3 bases at V and 7 bases at J, with 15 bases between. Germline CDR1 MGHDK, CDR2 SYGVNS. This CDR3 has 14 amino acids. The CDR3 protein is CASSEARDLGEAFF. In DNA form, the CDR3 reads TGTGCCAGCAGTGAGGCCAGGGATTTGGGTGAAGCTTTCTTT.

This sequence joins TRBV5-4 and TRBJ1-2; TRBD1 matches at 12 bases. Germline values: CDR1 SGHNT, CDR2 YYREEE (reference sequence). The CDR3 sequence is 15 residues long. With V trimmed by 4 bases and J by 4 bases, 5 bases remained unmatched. CDR3 protein: CASSTGTGGIYGYTF. CDR3 nucleotide sequence: TGTGCCAGCAGCACCGGGACAGGGGGCATCTATGGCTACACCTTC.

V usage is TRBV5-5 and J usage is TRBJ1-4; D unclear. V was cut by 1 base and J by 5 bases, with 12 bases left in between. CDR1 SGHKS and CDR2 YYEKEE come from the germline V gene (reference sequence). The CDR3 covers 15 residues. The CDR3 loop is CASSLILSNNEKLFF. The CDR3 nucleotides are TGTGCCAGCAGCTTGATACTTAGTAACAATGAAAAACTGTTTTTT.